The 20 T cell receptor beta chains below were found in one sample sequenced in a study of identical twins (dated by TCRdb to 2016 to 2018). Library preparation was by 5' RACE. Sequencing was carried out with an Illumina HiSeq 2000. TCRdb reran the public reads through fastp at Q25 and MiXCR, keeping productive beta chains. Every entry covers one CDR3 protein and lists the most common genes and DNA from its rows. The sample profile shows roughly 720,000 distinct CDR3 sequences; 15% to 20% of them were found once. The ten largest clones capture approximately 14% of the sample. The same specimen was also included in a second study, on T cells expressing NK-cell markers.

Sequenced material: PBMCs. Receptor source: a woman younger than 30 in good health.

This clonotype showed up just a few times. This chain uses TRBV6-5 with TRBJ2-7, with a possible D match to TRBD1 (6 bases). Germline CDR1 is MNHEY and CDR2 is SVGAGI. The CDR3 is 15 amino acids. The V and J ends lost 2 bases and 6 bases respectively, with 17 bases between them. CDR3 protein: CASSYGGGGLGEQYF. CDR3 nucleotides: TGTGCCAGCAGTTACGGCGGTGGGGGCTTGGGCGAGCAGTACTTC.

The chain has TRBV3-1 and TRBJ1-3, with 9 nucleotides matching TRBD1. The J segment lost 7 bases and the V segment lost 2 bases, leaving 6 bases of the junction unmatched. The germline V gene has CDR1 LGHDT and CDR2 YNNKEL (reference sequence). This CDR3 has 15 residues. CDR3 sequence reads: CASSQRDRAPNTIYF. CDR3 in DNA: TGTGCCAGCAGCCAACGGGACAGGGCTCCGAACACCATATATTTT.

This clonotype was counted a few times. The rearrangement joins TRBV12-3 or TRBV12-4 to TRBJ2-6; D is tentatively TRBD1 or TRBD2 (6 bases each). The CDR3 has 18 residues. Trimming took off 8 bases at V and 2 bases at J, with 22 bases between the two ends. CDR3 in DNA: TGTGCCAGCCGGGGGCAGGGAAAGTTCTTTACTGGGGCCAACGTCCTGACTTTC. Translating gives CASRGQGKFFTGANVLTF.

This clonotype has only a few counts. The rearrangement links TRBV6-2 or TRBV6-3 to TRBJ1-5; TRBD1 aligns across 7 bases. V lost 6 bases and J lost 8; bases outside the gene matches: 10. This CDR3 has 14 residues. From germline, CDR1 is MNHEY and CDR2 SVGEGT. The CDR3 DNA is TGTGCCAGCAGCCTGACAGGGCTTGGCGAGCCCCAGCATTTT. It encodes CASSLTGLGEPQHF.

This clonotype was counted at least ten times. The rearrangement uses TRBV12-3 or TRBV12-4 and TRBJ1-2, with D uncertain. The CDR3 totals 15 residues. Trimming cost V 7 bases and J 2 bases, with 17 bases left between them. The CDR3 here is CASTLVRAGNYGYTF. The CDR3 bases are TGTGCCAGCACCCTCGTGCGGGCCGGGAACTATGGCTACACCTTC.

This clonotype was seen only a few times. The CDR3 DNA reads TGTGCCAGCAGCTTACGGGGGGGTGGCCTAAATTCACCCCTCCACTTT. It translates to CASSLRGGGLNSPLHF. The rearrangement uses TRBV7-2 and TRBJ1-6; TRBD1 is a possible D gene (5 bases). CDR1 SGHTA and CDR2 FQGNSA come from the germline V gene. The germline V and J ends were trimmed by 2 bases and 7 bases, with 15 bases remaining between them. The CDR3 has 16 amino acids.

This chain links TRBV5-5 with TRBJ2-5; TRBD2 is a possible D gene (5 bases). The CDR3 spans 12 residues. Germline loops: CDR1 SGHKS, CDR2 YYEKEE (reference sequence). Trimming cost V 4 bases and J 9 bases, with 13 bases left between them. The CDR3: CASSQLEGSQYF. CDR3 bases: TGTGCCAGCAGCCAACTCGAGGGATCCCAGTACTTC.

This clonotype was seen only a few times. The chain links TRBV28 to TRBJ2-1; D call uncertain. Germline V gives CDR1 MDHEN, CDR2 SYDVKM. This CDR3 spans 13 amino acids. Trimming removed 2 bases at V and 9 bases at J, with 11 bases between. The CDR3: CASSLILGAEQFF. The CDR3 DNA sequence: TGTGCCAGCAGTTTAATTTTGGGTGCTGAGCAGTTCTTC.

This clonotype was detected a few times. The chain's CDR3 is CASSLAQGRGVIEQFF. CDR3 DNA sequence: TGCGCCAGCAGCTTGGCCCAGGGTCGGGGGGTTATTGAGCAGTTCTTC. The chain uses TRBV5-1 and TRBJ2-1; 7 bases are shared with TRBD2. The V segment lost 0 bases and the J segment 9 bases; nucleotides outside the gene matches: 12. CDR1 and CDR2 (germline): SGHRS, YFSETQ. The CDR3 totals 16 residues.

This clonotype was seen a handful of times. This sequence joins TRBV10-3 and TRBJ2-5, with D unresolved. The CDR3 is 12 residues long. Trimming removed 4 bases at V and 3 bases at J, with 6 bases between. The germline V gene encodes CDR1 ENHRY and CDR2 SYGVKD. CDR3 loop: CAISGGKETQYF. In nucleotides, the CDR3 is TGTGCCATCAGTGGGGGTAAAGAGACCCAGTACTTC.

This chain links TRBV12-3 or TRBV12-4 with TRBJ1-2; D is undetermined. The CDR3 loop spans 13 amino acids. V dropped 5 bases and J dropped 0 bases, with 7 bases sitting between them. CDR3 coding DNA: TGTGCCAGCAGTCCCACTACTAACTATGGCTACACCTTC. It specifies CASSPTTNYGYTF.

This clonotype was seen a handful of times. The chain uses TRBV20-1 and TRBJ2-1, with 7 bases fitting TRBD1. Germline V gene sequence: CDR1 DFQATT, CDR2 SNEGSKA (reference sequence). V lost 5 bases, J lost 6 bases, and 10 bases stayed unmatched. CDR3 length: 14 amino acids. The CDR3 sequence: CSAGIQGQINEQFF. CDR3 DNA sequence: TGCAGTGCTGGAATCCAGGGACAGATCAATGAGCAGTTCTTC.

This clonotype turned up a few times. J is TRBJ2-1 and V is TRBV5-6; 9 bases fit TRBD2. Losses at the gene ends were 4 bases for V and 7 bases for J; bases not matched to a gene: 12. Germline assignment: CDR1 SGHDT and CDR2 YYEEEE. The CDR3 contains 16 residues. DNA of the CDR3: TGTGCCAGCAGCCGGACTAGCGAGACTGAAAAAAATGAGCAGTTCTTC. Translating it yields CASSRTSETEKNEQFF.

V gene TRBV9 combines with J gene TRBJ2-3; 9 bases match TRBD2. CDR3 length: 17 amino acids. V was pared by 0 bases and J by 3 bases, with 8 bases of the junction left unmatched. Per the germline V gene, CDR1 is SGDLS and CDR2 is YYNGEE. This CDR3 is CASSVAASGGRTDTQYF. The CDR3 DNA is TGTGCCAGCAGCGTAGCGGCCAGCGGGGGGCGGACAGATACGCAGTATTTT. The variable domain in full, with the rest retrieved from reference TRBV9 and TRBJ2-3, is DSGVTQTPKHLITATGQRVTLRCSPRSGDLSVYWYQQSLDQGLQFLIQYYNGEERAKGNILERFSAQQFPDLHSELNLSSLELGDSALYFCASSVAASGGRTDTQYFGPGTRLTVL.

This clonotype was observed at least ten times. The chain employs TRBV6-5 and TRBJ2-2; no reliable D call. Trimming pared 2 bases from V and 1 base from J, leaving 2 bases between. The CDR3 runs to 13 residues. Germline V gene lookup returns CDR1 MNHEY and CDR2 SVGAGI. CDR3 in DNA: TGTGCCAGCAGTTACGTGAACACCGGGGAGCTGTTTTTT. It specifies CASSYVNTGELFF.

There are many counts of this clonotype. The CDR3 sequence is CASTGTIGDQPQHF. CDR3 bases: TGTGCCTCCACCGGGACAATAGGGGATCAGCCCCAGCATTTT. The genes are TRBV10-3 and TRBJ1-5, with D maybe TRBD1 (6 bases). CDR1 is ENHRY, CDR2 SYGVKD, per germline. V was trimmed by 11 bases and J by 5 bases, leaving 19 bases between them. The CDR3 spans 14 residues.

In regard to this clonotype: The junction differs from germline at one of its ends, possibly a read error. This chain's CDR3 is CASSLEDLHTDTQCF. CDR3 in DNA: TGCGCCAGCAGCTTGGAAGACTTACACACAGATACGCAGTGTTTT. The rearrangement joins TRBV5-1 to TRBJ2-3; D remains unclear. Per the germline V gene, CDR1 is SGHRS and CDR2 is YFSETQ. This CDR3 has 15 residues.

V usage is TRBV24-1 and J usage is TRBJ2-7, with no clear D. The CDR3 has 14 amino acids. Germline CDR1 is KGHDR and CDR2 is SFDVKD. V shed 4 bases and J shed 3 bases, with 12 bases lying between them. The DNA for the CDR3 is TGTGCCACCAGTGAAGTGGGCGAGCTCTACGAGCAGTACTTC. This codes for CATSEVGELYEQYF.

In this sample, this clonotype turned up a few times. V gene TRBV12-3 or TRBV12-4 combines with J gene TRBJ1-6; D is undetermined. V was trimmed by 3 bases and J by 9 bases, leaving 12 bases between them. The CDR3 extends over 14 amino acids. The CDR3 DNA follows: TGTGCCAGCAGTTTTACGGCCGATGGTTCACCCCTCCACTTT. Its protein product is CASSFTADGSPLHF.

The V gene is TRBV5-1, the J gene TRBJ2-7; TRBD2 matches 7 bases. The CDR3 is made up of 16 amino acids. Germline V gene data show CDR1 as SGHRS and CDR2 as YFSETQ. The V segment lost 3 bases and the J segment 3 bases; nucleotides outside the gene matches: 12. The chain's CDR3 is CASSSTPTSRFYEQYF. The CDR3 nucleotides are TGCGCCAGCAGCTCAACCCCGACTAGCCGATTCTACGAGCAGTACTTC.